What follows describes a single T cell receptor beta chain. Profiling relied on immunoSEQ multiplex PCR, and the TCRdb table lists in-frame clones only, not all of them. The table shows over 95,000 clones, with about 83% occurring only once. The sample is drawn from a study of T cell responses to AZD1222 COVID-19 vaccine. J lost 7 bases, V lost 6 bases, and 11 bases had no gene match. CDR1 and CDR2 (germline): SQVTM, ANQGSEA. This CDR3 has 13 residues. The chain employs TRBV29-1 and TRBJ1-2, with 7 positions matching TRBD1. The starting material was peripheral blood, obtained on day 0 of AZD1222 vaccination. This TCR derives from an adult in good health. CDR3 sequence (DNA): TGCAGCGTACCCAGACAGGGACCTAGTGGCTACACCTTC. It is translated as CSVPRQGPSGYTF.